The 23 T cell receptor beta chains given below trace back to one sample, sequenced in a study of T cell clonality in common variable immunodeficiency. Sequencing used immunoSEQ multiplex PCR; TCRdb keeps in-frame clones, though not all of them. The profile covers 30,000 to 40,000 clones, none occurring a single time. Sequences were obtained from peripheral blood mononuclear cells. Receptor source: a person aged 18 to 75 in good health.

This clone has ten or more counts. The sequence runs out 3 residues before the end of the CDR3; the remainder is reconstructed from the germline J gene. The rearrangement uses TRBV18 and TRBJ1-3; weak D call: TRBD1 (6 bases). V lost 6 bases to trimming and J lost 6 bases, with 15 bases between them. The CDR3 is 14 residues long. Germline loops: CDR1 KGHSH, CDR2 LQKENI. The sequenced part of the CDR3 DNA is TGTGCCAGCTCCAGGGGATCGGATAAAAACACC. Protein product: CASSRGSDKNT. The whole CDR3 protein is CASSRGSDKNTIYF.

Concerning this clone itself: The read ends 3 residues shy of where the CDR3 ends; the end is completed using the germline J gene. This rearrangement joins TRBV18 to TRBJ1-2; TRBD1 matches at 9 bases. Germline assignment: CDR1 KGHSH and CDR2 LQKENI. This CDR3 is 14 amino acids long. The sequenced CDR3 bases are TGTGCCAGCTCACCGGGGACAGGGCGTGCGGGC. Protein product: CASSPGTGRAG. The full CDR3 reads CASSPGTGRAGYTF.

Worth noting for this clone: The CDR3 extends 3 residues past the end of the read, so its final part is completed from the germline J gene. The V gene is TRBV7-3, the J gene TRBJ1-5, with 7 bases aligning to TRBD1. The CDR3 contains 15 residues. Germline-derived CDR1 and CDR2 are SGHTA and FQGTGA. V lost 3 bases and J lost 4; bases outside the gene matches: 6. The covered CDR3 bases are TGTGCCAGCAGCTTCGTTAACAGGGGAAATCAGCCC. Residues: CASSFVNRGNQP. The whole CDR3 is CASSFVNRGNQPQHF.

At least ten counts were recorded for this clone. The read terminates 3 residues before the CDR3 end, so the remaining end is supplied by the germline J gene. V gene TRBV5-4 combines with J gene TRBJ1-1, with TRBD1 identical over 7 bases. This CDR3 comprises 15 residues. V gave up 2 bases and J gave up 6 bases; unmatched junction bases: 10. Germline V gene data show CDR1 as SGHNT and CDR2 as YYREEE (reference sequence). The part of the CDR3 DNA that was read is TGTGCCAGCAGCTTACGGGGGACAGTTTCCCCTGAA. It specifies CASSLRGTVSPE. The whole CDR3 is CASSLRGTVSPEAFF.

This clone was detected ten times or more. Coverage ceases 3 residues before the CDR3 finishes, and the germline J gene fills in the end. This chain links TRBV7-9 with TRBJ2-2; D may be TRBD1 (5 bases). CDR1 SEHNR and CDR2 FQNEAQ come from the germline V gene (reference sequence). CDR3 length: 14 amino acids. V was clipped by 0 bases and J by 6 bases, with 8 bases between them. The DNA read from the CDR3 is TGTGCCAGCAGCTTAGCTTCAGGGCCCGGGGAG. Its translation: CASSLASGPGE. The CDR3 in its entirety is CASSLASGPGELFF.

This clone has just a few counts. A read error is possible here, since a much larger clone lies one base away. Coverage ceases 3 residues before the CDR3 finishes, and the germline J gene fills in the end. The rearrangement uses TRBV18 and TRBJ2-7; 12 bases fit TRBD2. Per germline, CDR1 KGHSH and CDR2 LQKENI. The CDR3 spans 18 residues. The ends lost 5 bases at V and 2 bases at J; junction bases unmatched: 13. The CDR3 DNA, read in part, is TGTGCCAGCTCATACGGACTAGCGGGAAGGCCGGCAACCTACGAG. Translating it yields CASSYGLAGRPATYE. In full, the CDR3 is CASSYGLAGRPATYEQYF.

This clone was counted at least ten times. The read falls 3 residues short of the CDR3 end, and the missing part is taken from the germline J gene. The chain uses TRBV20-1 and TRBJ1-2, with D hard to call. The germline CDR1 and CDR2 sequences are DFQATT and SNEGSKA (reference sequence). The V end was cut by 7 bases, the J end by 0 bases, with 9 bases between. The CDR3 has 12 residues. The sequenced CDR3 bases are TGCAGTGTCAGACTAGCTAACTATGGC. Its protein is CSVRLANYG. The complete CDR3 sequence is CSVRLANYGYTF.

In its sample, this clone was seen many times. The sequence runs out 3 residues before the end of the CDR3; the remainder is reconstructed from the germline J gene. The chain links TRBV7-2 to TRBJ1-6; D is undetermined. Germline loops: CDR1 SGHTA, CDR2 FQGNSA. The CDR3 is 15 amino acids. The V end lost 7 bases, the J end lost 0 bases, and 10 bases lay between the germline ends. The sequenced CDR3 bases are TGTGCCAGCACCACGGGTGGCTCCTATAATTCACCC. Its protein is CASTTGGSYNSP. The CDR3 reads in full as CASTTGGSYNSPLHF.

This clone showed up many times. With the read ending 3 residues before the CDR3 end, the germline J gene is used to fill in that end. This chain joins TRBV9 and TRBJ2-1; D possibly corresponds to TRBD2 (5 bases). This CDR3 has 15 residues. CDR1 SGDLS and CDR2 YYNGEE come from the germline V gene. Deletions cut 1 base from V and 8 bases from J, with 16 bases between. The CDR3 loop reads CASSVLLAGTHEQFF. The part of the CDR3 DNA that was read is TGTGCCAGCAGCGTACTTCTAGCTGGTACTCATGAG.

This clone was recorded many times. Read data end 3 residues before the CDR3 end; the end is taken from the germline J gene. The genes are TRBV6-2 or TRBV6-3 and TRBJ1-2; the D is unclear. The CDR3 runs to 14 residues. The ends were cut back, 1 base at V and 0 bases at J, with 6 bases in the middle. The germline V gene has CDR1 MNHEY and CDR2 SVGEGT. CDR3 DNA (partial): TGTGCCAGCAGTTACTTGTTAGCTAACTATGGC. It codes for CASSYLLANYG. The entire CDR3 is CASSYLLANYGYTF.

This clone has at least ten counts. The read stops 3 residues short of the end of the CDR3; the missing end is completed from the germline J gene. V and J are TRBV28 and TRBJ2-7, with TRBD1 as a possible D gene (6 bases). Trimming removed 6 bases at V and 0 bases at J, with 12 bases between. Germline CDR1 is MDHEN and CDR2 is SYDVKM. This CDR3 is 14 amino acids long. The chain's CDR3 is CASSPQGYSYEQYF. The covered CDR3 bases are TGTGCCAGCAGCCCACAGGGATACTCCTACGAG.

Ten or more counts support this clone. CDR3: CSARVASGVNEQFF. The part of the CDR3 DNA that was read is TGCAGTGCTAGAGTTGCTAGCGGGGTGAATGAG. The V and J genes are TRBV20-1 and TRBJ2-1, with 9 bases identical to TRBD2. The read terminates 3 residues before the CDR3 end, so the remaining end is supplied by the germline J gene. This CDR3 has 14 amino acids. J gave up 7 bases and V 1 base, and 5 bases lay outside the gene matches. Germline V gene data show CDR1 as DFQATT and CDR2 as SNEGSKA (reference sequence).

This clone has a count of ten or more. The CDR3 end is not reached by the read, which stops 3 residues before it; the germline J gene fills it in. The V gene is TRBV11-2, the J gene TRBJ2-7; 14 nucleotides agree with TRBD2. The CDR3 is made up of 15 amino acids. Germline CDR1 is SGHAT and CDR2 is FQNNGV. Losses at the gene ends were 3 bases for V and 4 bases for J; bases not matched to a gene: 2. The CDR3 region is CASSFGTSGGYEQYF. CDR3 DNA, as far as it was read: TGTGCCAGCAGCTTCGGGACTAGCGGGGGATACGAG.

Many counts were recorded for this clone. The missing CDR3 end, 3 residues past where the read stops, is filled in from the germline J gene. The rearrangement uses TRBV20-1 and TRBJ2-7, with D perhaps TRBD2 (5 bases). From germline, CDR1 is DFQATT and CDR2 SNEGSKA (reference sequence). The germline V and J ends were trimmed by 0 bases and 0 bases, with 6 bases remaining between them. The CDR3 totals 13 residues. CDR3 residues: CSARETSSYEQYF. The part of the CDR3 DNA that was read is TGCAGTGCTAGAGAAACTAGCTCCTACGAG.

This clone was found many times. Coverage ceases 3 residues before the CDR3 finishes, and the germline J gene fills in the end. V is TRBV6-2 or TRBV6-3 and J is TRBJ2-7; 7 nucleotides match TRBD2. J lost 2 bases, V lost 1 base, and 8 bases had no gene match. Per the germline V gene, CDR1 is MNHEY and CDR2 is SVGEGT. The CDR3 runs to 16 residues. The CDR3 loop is CASSYFAGGGTYEQYF. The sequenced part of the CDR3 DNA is TGTGCCAGCAGTTACTTCGCTGGGGGGGGTACCTACGAG.

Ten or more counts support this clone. Partial CDR3 DNA: TGCAGTGCTTACTCTGGGACAGGGACCTACAATGAG. Its protein is CSAYSGTGTYNE. The full CDR3 protein reads CSAYSGTGTYNEQFF. The rearrangement joins TRBV20-1 to TRBJ2-1; 9 nucleotides agree with TRBD1. The read halts 3 residues ahead of the CDR3 end, with the missing end drawn from the germline J gene. The V gene end was trimmed by 5 bases and the J gene end by 2 bases; junction bases not matched to a gene: 7. This CDR3 spans 15 amino acids. CDR1 and CDR2 (germline): DFQATT, SNEGSKA (reference sequence).

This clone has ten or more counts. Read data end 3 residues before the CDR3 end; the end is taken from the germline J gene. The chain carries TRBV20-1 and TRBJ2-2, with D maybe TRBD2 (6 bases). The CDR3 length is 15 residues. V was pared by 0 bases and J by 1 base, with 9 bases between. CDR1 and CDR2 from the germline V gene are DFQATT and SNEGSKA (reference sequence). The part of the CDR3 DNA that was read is TGCAGTGCTAGAGAAGGGACTGTGAACACCGGGGAG. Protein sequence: CSAREGTVNTGE. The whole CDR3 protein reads CSAREGTVNTGELFF.

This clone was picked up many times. The DNA read from the CDR3 is TGTGCCAGCAGTGAGGACGGGGGCTATGGC. Its translation is CASSEDGGYG. The entire CDR3 protein is CASSEDGGYGYTF. The V call is TRBV2, the J call TRBJ1-2, with a weak D call TRBD1 (5 bases). The CDR3 extends 3 residues past the end of the read, so its final part is completed from the germline J gene. Between the trimmed V and J ends, which lost 3 bases and 4 bases, there was a span of 9 bases. CDR1 is SNHLY, CDR2 FYNNEI, per germline. This CDR3 has 13 residues.

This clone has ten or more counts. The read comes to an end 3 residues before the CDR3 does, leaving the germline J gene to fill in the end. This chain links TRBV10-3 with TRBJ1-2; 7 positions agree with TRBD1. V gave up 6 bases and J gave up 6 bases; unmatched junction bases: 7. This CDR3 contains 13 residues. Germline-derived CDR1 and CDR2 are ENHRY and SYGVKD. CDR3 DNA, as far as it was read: TGTGCCATCAGATCGACAGGGAACCATGGC. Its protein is CAIRSTGNHG. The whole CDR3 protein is CAIRSTGNHGYTF.

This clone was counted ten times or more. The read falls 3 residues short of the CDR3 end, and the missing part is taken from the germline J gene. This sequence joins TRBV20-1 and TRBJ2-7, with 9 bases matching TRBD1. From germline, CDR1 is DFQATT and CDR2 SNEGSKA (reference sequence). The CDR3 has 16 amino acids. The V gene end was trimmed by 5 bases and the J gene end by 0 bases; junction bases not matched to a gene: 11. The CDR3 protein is CSASGAGQGYSYEQYF. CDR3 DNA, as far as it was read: TGCAGTGCTTCAGGGGCGGGACAGGGTTACTCCTACGAG.

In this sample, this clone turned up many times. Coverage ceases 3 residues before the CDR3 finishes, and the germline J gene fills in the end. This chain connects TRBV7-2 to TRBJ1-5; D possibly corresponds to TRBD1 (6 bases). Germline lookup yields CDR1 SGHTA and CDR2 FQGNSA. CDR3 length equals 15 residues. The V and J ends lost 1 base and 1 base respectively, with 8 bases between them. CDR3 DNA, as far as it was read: TGTGCCAGCAGCTTAGGACAGGCCAGCAATCAGCCC. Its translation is CASSLGQASNQP. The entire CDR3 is CASSLGQASNQPQHF.

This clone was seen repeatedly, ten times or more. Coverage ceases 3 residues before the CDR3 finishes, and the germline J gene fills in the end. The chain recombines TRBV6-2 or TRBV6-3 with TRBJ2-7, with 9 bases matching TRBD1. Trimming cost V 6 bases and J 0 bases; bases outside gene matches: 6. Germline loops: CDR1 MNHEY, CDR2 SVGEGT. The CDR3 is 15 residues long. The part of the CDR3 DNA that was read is TGTGCCAGCAGCCGAAAGGGACAGGGCTCCTACGAG. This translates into CASSRKGQGSYE. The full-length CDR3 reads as CASSRKGQGSYEQYF.

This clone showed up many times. The CDR3 here is CASSFGGTNYGYTF. Incomplete CDR3 DNA: TGTGCCAGCAGCTTTGGCGGCACAAACTATGGC. The V call is TRBV5-4, the J call TRBJ1-2, with D uncertain. The observed sequence ends 3 residues before the CDR3 terminus, with the missing tail filled in from the germline J gene. The CDR3 contains 14 residues. Germline V gene sequence: CDR1 SGHNT, CDR2 YYREEE (reference sequence). The V and J ends lost 2 bases and 2 bases respectively, with 10 bases between them. Full variable domain (outside the CDR3, taken from reference TRBV5-4 and TRBJ1-2): ETGVTQSPTHLIKTRGQQVTLRCSSQSGHNTVSWYQQALGQGPQFIFQYYREEENGRGNFPPRFSGLQFPNYSSELNVNALELDDSALYLCASSFGGTNYGYTFGSGTRLTVV.